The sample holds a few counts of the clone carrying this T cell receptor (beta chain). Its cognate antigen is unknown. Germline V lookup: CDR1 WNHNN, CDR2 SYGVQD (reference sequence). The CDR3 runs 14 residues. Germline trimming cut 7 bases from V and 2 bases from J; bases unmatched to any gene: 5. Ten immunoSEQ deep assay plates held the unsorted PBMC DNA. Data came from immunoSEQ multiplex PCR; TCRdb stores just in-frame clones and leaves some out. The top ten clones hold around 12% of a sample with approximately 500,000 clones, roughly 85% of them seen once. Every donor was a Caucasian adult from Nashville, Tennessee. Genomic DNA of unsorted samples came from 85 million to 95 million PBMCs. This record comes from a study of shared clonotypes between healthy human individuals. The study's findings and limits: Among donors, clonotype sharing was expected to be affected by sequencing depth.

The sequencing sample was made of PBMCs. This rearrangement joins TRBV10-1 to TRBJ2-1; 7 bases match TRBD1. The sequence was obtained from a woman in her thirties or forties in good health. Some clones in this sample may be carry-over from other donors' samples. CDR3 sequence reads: CASNDREPYNEQFF. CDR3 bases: TGCGCCAGCAATGACAGGGAACCCTACAATGAGCAGTTCTTC.